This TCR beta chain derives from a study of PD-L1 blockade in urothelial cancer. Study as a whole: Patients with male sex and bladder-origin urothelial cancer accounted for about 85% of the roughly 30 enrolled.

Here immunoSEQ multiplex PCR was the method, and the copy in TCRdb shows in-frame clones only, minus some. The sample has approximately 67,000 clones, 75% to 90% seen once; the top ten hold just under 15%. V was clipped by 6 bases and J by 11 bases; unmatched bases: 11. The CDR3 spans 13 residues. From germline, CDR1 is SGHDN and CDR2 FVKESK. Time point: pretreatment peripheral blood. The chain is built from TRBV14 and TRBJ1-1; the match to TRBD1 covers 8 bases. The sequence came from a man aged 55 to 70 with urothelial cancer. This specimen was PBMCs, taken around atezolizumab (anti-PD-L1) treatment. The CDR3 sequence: CASRLTGVGLAFF. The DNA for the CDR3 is TGTGCCAGCAGACTGACAGGGGTTGGGTTGGCTTTCTTT.